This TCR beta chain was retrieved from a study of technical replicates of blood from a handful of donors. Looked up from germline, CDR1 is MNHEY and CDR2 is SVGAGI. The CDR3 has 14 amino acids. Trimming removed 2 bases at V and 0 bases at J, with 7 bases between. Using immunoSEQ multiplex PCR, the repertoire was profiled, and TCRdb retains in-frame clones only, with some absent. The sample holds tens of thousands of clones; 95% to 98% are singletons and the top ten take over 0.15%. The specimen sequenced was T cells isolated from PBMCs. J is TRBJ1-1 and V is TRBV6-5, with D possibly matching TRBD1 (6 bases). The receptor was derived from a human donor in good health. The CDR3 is CASSYQGLNTEAFF. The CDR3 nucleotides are TGTGCCAGCAGTTACCAGGGGTTGAACACTGAAGCTTTCTTT.